This T cell receptor (beta chain) is from a study of blood T cells in healthy people across ages. Findings and limits, study-wide: Higher diversity, along with more naive CD4+ cells, distinguished long-lived donors from aged donors.

This clonotype has only a few counts. Its antigen is still unknown. Extraction yielded at least 6 micrograms of total RNA per sample. There are 16 residues in the CDR3. Germline CDR1 is SGDLS and CDR2 is YYNGEE. V was pared by 5 bases and J by 1 base, with 18 bases between. Sample-barcoded 5' priming and a J-beta primer mix drove a second PCR of about 6 to 12 cycles. Each cDNA molecule was tagged by a template-switch adaptor that had 12 random nucleotides. TCRdb recomputed calls from the 5' RACE reads with MiXCR, one row per CDR3 protein. The sample gives under 1 million distinct CDR3 sequences, around 45% of which show up once; roughly 19% is in the top ten.

J is TRBJ1-1 and V is TRBV9; D possibly corresponds to TRBD1 (6 bases). The TCR sequence derives from a man aged 55 to 70 in good health. Material for sequencing was blood. CDR3 nucleotide sequence: TGTGCCAGCAGGCCAAACCTACAGGGTCCGAACACTGAAGCTTTCTTT. Translated, it gives CASRPNLQGPNTEAFF.